This TCR beta chain was sequenced during a study of metastatic and nonmetastatic thyroid tumors. In the study overall: Repertoire comparison spanned blood and tumor or nodule tissue of malignant and benign thyroid patients.

The CDR3 length is 15 residues. Germline-derived CDR1 and CDR2 are SGHAT and FQNNGV. Losses at the gene ends were 6 bases for V and 5 bases for J; bases not matched to a gene: 12. All patients were untreated before thyroid surgery. Original handling: Variation in CDR3 across clinicopathological groups served as the basis for constructing a distant-metastasis classifier in papillary thyroid cancer. TCRdb re-called clones via MiXCR from the PCR reads. For this entry, the V and J calls and clone size follow TCRdb and not the study's own pipeline. The sample has some 37,000 clones; around half are singletons.

The chain uses TRBV11-2 and TRBJ1-1, with TRBD1 matching over 7 bases. The sample comprised tumor tissue. The receptor was isolated from a male donor with papillary thyroid cancer or a benign thyroid nodule (not recorded which). Some clones in this sample may be carry-over from other donors' samples. As DNA, the CDR3 is TGTGCCAGCAGACCAGGGGGGTCGGTACGGACTGAAGCTTTCTTT. It codes for CASRPGGSVRTEAFF.